These 30 T cell receptor beta chains were all obtained from the same sample, sequenced in a study of T cells after posttransplantation cyclophosphamide. Profiled with immunoSEQ multiplex PCR; TCRdb holds only in-frame clones, not every one. Altogether tens of thousands of clones were found in the sample, and no singletons occur. The sample comprised PBMCs. The origin of the receptors is a man aged 45-60 years in good health, CMV-negative, and a related stem cell transplant donor.

This chain connects TRBV5-6 to TRBJ2-7, with D perhaps matching TRBD2 (6 bases). From germline, CDR1 is SGHDT and CDR2 YYEEEE. The CDR3 is 15 amino acids. V gave up 1 base and J gave up 0 bases, with 11 bases separating them. CDR3: CASSLLNGGSYEQYF. DNA of the CDR3: TGTGCCAGCAGCTTGCTGAACGGGGGCTCCTACGAGCAGTACTTC.

Many counts were recorded for this clone. The rearrangement uses TRBV7-8 and TRBJ2-2, with D perhaps matching TRBD1 (5 bases). V lost 2 bases to trimming and J lost 2 bases, with 9 bases between them. The germline V gene encodes CDR1 SGHVS and CDR2 FQNEAQ. The CDR3 has 15 amino acids. The CDR3 nucleotides are TGTGCCAGCAGCTTAAGGGGCCCCAACACCGGGGAGCTGTTTTTT. Amino acid sequence: CASSLRGPNTGELFF. Looking up the rest from reference TRBV7-8 and TRBJ2-2 gives the full variable domain: GAGVSQSPRYKVAKRGQDVALRCDPISGHVSLFWYQQALGQGPEFLTYFQNEAQLDKSGLPSDRFFAERPEGSVSTLKIQRTQQEDSAVYLCASSLRGPNTGELFFGEGSRLTVL.

In this sample, this clone turned up many times. The identical CDR3 is also encoded by other nucleotide sequences in the sample. The chain has TRBV9 and TRBJ2-3; D is unresolved. The CDR3 extends over 13 amino acids. Germline-derived CDR1 and CDR2 are SGDLS and YYNGEE. V was shortened by 0 bases and J by 3 bases, with 5 bases between the two germline ends. This CDR3 is CASSVASTDTQYF. CDR3 sequence (DNA): TGTGCCAGCAGCGTAGCGTCGACAGATACGCAGTATTTT.

In this sample, this clone turned up many times. The chain links TRBV7-9 to TRBJ1-2; TRBD1 agrees at 7 bases. Germline V gene lookup returns CDR1 SEHNR and CDR2 FQNEAQ (reference sequence). The CDR3 is made up of 14 amino acids. Trimming cost V 2 bases and J 3 bases; bases outside gene matches: 3. The CDR3 sequence is CASSLHRGDYGYTF. CDR3 nucleotides: TGTGCCAGCAGCTTACACAGGGGCGACTATGGCTACACCTTC.

This clone was recorded at least ten times. This chain links TRBV19 with TRBJ1-1, with 8 bases that match TRBD1. This CDR3 is built from 14 residues. J gave up 3 bases and V 5 bases, and 5 bases lay outside the gene matches. CDR1 is LNHDA, CDR2 SQIVND, per germline (reference sequence). CDR3 sequence reads: CASSDRGWDTEAFF. The CDR3, as DNA: TGTGCCAGTAGTGACAGGGGATGGGACACTGAAGCTTTCTTT.

This clone occurred many times. The V gene is TRBV4-3, the J gene TRBJ2-5; 11 bases are shared with TRBD2. The CDR3 covers 17 residues. Germline V gives CDR1 LGHNA, CDR2 YSLEER. J gave up 5 bases and V 1 base, and 9 bases lay outside the gene matches. The CDR3 nucleotides read TGCGCCAGCAGCCAAGGACTAGCGGGGATGGATAGGGAGACCCAGTACTTC. Translating it yields CASSQGLAGMDRETQYF.

This clone was detected many times. The CDR3 sequence: CASSFSRGPNYGYTF. In DNA, the CDR3 is TGTGCCAGCAGCTTCAGCAGGGGTCCTAACTATGGCTACACCTTC. V and J are TRBV7-9 and TRBJ1-2; D is perhaps TRBD1 (6 bases). Germline CDR1 and CDR2: SEHNR and FQNEAQ (reference sequence). Trimming took 3 bases from V and 0 from J, leaving 11 bases between them. The CDR3 covers 15 residues.

This clone was seen at least ten times. This chain joins TRBV18 and TRBJ2-7; TRBD1 aligns across 9 bases. The germline gives CDR1 KGHSH, CDR2 LQKENI. This CDR3 has 14 amino acids. V lost 3 bases, J lost 5 bases, and 5 bases stayed unmatched. CDR3 DNA: TGTGCCAGCTCACCCGGGACAGGGCAAGACGAGCAGTACTTC. Translated: CASSPGTGQDEQYF.

This clone was detected many times. The chain couples TRBV11-2 to TRBJ1-5, with D uncertain. The V gene's germline CDR1 is SGHAT and CDR2 FQNNGV. CDR3 length: 14 amino acids. V lost 0 bases and J lost 5, with 8 bases in between. The CDR3 region is CASSLDAGYQPQHF. CDR3 in DNA: TGTGCCAGCAGCTTAGATGCGGGTTATCAGCCCCAGCATTTT.

This clone has a count of ten or more. The J gene is TRBJ2-1, the V gene TRBV19; 8 nucleotides match TRBD2. Germline lookup yields CDR1 LNHDA and CDR2 SQIVND (reference sequence). The CDR3 has 14 amino acids. V trimming: 5 bases; J trimming: 3 bases; junction bases outside the gene matches: 3. The CDR3 region is CASSYRGGYNEQFF. Here the CDR3 DNA reads TGTGCCAGTAGTTATCGGGGGGGCTACAATGAGCAGTTCTTC.

This chain connects TRBV20-1 to TRBJ2-5; D unresolved. The V and J ends lost 5 bases and 3 bases respectively, with 4 bases between them. The CDR3 length is 10 residues. The germline V gene has CDR1 DFQATT and CDR2 SNEGSKA (reference sequence). CDR3 nucleotides: TGCAGTGCTGGCAAAGAGACCCAGTACTTC. It encodes CSAGKETQYF.

This clone was found many times. The chain combines TRBV10-1 with TRBJ2-3, with a weak D call TRBD2 (6 bases). The CDR3 is 13 residues long. Looked up from germline, CDR1 is WNHNN and CDR2 is SYGVQD (reference sequence). Trimming removed 5 bases at V and 1 base at J, with 7 bases between. Here the CDR3 DNA reads TGCGCCAGCAGTTTAGCGGGCACAGATACGCAGTATTTT. This codes for CASSLAGTDTQYF.

This clone has only a few counts. The genes are TRBV9 and TRBJ1-6, with D possibly TRBD1 on 5 matching bases. The CDR3 consists of 14 residues. CDR1 is SGDLS, CDR2 YYNGEE, per germline. V shed 0 bases and J shed 9 bases, with 10 bases lying between them. Here the CDR3 reads CASSVETVGSPLHF. The CDR3 bases are TGTGCCAGCAGCGTAGAGACAGTCGGTTCACCCCTCCACTTT.

This clone was counted many times. The V and J genes are TRBV4-2 and TRBJ2-1; 8 bases map to TRBD2. The length of the CDR3 is 17 residues. Germline V lookup: CDR1 LGHNA, CDR2 YNFKEQ. J lost 5 bases, V lost 5 bases, and 14 bases had no gene match. CDR3 in amino acids: CASSYSFGRDLNNEQFF. The CDR3 DNA sequence: TGTGCCAGCAGCTATTCCTTCGGGAGGGATTTAAACAATGAGCAGTTCTTC.

V usage is TRBV29-1 and J usage is TRBJ2-5, with D perhaps matching TRBD1 (5 bases). Per germline, CDR1 SQVTM and CDR2 ANQGSEA. The V gene lost 3 bases and the J gene lost 10 bases, with 12 bases spanning the gap. This CDR3 comprises 11 residues. This chain's CDR3 is CSVDLGPFQYF. The CDR3, as DNA: TGCAGCGTTGATTTGGGGCCCTTCCAGTACTTC.

The sample holds many counts of this clone. V and J are TRBV7-2 and TRBJ1-6; TRBD1 might be the D (6 bases). The V gene lost 2 bases and the J gene lost 6 bases, with 8 bases spanning the gap. The germline V gene has CDR1 SGHTA and CDR2 FQGNSA. The CDR3 is 14 amino acids. The CDR3 spells CASSLQGRNSPLHF. As DNA, the CDR3 is TGTGCCAGCAGCTTACAGGGGCGTAATTCACCCCTCCACTTT.

This clone was found many times. The chain joins TRBV5-1 to TRBJ2-7, with TRBD1 matching over 8 bases. This CDR3 is 18 amino acids long. Unmatched junction bases numbered 14, after V lost 0 bases and J lost 3 bases. Germline loops: CDR1 SGHRS, CDR2 YFSETQ. The CDR3 bases are TGCGCCAGCAGCTTGGTACAGGGGGTGAGAATGAAGAACTACGAGCAGTACTTC. This codes for CASSLVQGVRMKNYEQYF.

This clone has at least ten counts. The rearrangement links TRBV9 to TRBJ2-1; D remains unclear. The V gene's germline CDR1 is SGDLS and CDR2 YYNGEE. Trimming left V 1 base short and J 2 bases short, with 13 bases between. This CDR3 is 16 amino acids long. CDR3 sequence reads: CASSVSSGRTYNEQFF. In DNA form, the CDR3 reads TGTGCCAGCAGCGTATCGTCAGGCAGGACCTACAATGAGCAGTTCTTC. Supplemented by reference TRBV9 and TRBJ2-1, the full variable domain reads DSGVTQTPKHLITATGQRVTLRCSPRSGDLSVYWYQQSLDQGLQFLIQYYNGEERAKGNILERFSAQQFPDLHSELNLSSLELGDSALYFCASSVSSGRTYNEQFFGPGTRLTVL.

This clone was seen at least ten times. CDR3 in amino acids: CASSHGQVLHF. The CDR3 DNA is TGTGCCAGCTCTCATGGACAGGTTCTCCACTTT. The J gene is TRBJ1-6, the V gene TRBV18, with 7 positions matching TRBD1. V dropped 6 bases and J dropped 16; count of bases not matched to a gene: 6. Germline CDR1 reads KGHSH; CDR2 reads LQKENI. The CDR3 runs 11 residues.

There are many counts of this clone. This chain links TRBV19 with TRBJ2-1, with TRBD2 matching over 10 bases. Germline CDR1 and CDR2: LNHDA and SQIVND (reference sequence). V lost 9 bases and J lost 7; bases outside the gene matches: 18. The CDR3 is 17 amino acids. CDR3 protein: CASSSPPGLAWWNEQFF. DNA for the CDR3: TGTGCCAGCAGCTCTCCTCCGGGACTAGCGTGGTGGAATGAGCAGTTCTTC.

The chain carries TRBV7-2 and TRBJ2-7; no clear D gene. Germline CDR1 SGHTA, CDR2 FQGNSA. Between the trimmed V and J ends, which lost 1 base and 3 bases, there was a span of 7 bases. The CDR3 contains 13 residues. The CDR3 sequence is CASSLGALYEQYF. The CDR3 DNA follows: TGTGCCAGCAGCTTAGGCGCCCTCTACGAGCAGTACTTC.

This clone was counted many times. The V gene is TRBV7-3, the J gene TRBJ1-6; D gene ambiguous. Germline V gives CDR1 SGHTA, CDR2 FQGTGA. V was trimmed by 2 bases and J by 4 bases, leaving 18 bases between them. This CDR3 has 18 residues. The CDR3 region is CASSLAPTTTSYNSPLHF. CDR3 in DNA: TGTGCCAGCAGCTTAGCGCCAACGACTACTTCATATAATTCACCCCTCCACTTT.

The sample holds a few counts of this clone. A read error is possible here, since a much larger clone lies one base away. This CDR3 is also generated by other DNA sequences in the sample. This sequence joins TRBV13 and TRBJ2-7, with D tentatively TRBD2 (5 bases). The CDR3 extends over 16 amino acids. Germline V gene sequence: CDR1 PRHDT, CDR2 FYEKMQ (reference sequence). Here the CDR3 reads CASSLNSGLRTYEQYF. In DNA, the CDR3 is TGTGCCAGCAGCTTAAACTCAGGACTTAGAACCTATGAGCAGTACTTC.

Ten or more counts support this clone. This chain joins TRBV10-2 and TRBJ2-3; TRBD2 agrees at 13 bases. Germline V gene sequence: CDR1 WSHSY, CDR2 SAAADI. J gave up 2 bases and V 4 bases, and 3 bases lay outside the gene matches. The length of the CDR3 is 16 residues. The CDR3 loop is CASSGGLAGVTDTQYF. In DNA form, the CDR3 reads TGCGCCAGCAGTGGCGGACTAGCGGGAGTCACAGATACGCAGTATTTT.

This clone was counted many times. V is TRBV19 and J is TRBJ2-7, with 7 bases that match TRBD1. With V trimmed by 1 base and J by 2 bases, 2 bases remained unmatched. The CDR3 runs to 14 residues. Germline values: CDR1 LNHDA, CDR2 SQIVND (reference sequence). The CDR3 nucleotides read TGTGCCAGTAGTATAGTCCAGGGGGCCTACGAGCAGTACTTC. Its translation is CASSIVQGAYEQYF. The whole variable domain, remainder taken from reference TRBV19 and TRBJ2-7, is DGGITQSPKYLFRKEGQNVTLSCEQNLNHDAMYWYRQDPGQGLRLIYYSQIVNDFQKGDIAEGYSVSREKKESFPLTVTSAQKNPTAFYLCASSIVQGAYEQYFGPGTRLTVT.

This clone was seen at least ten times. This rearrangement joins TRBV27 to TRBJ1-1, with D perhaps matching TRBD1 (6 bases). CDR1 and CDR2 from the germline V gene are MNHEY and SMNVEV (reference sequence). The ends were cut back, 1 base at V and 5 bases at J, with 14 bases in the middle. The CDR3 runs 15 residues. The CDR3 DNA reads as TGTGCCAGCAGTTTATACGGGGGGCGGGGAACTGAAGCTTTCTTT. This gives the protein CASSLYGGRGTEAFF.

This clone was counted ten times or more. This rearrangement joins TRBV10-3 to TRBJ1-5, with D unclear. Looked up from germline, CDR1 is ENHRY and CDR2 is SYGVKD. Between the trimmed V and J ends, which lost 3 bases and 4 bases, there was a span of 7 bases. The CDR3 loop spans 13 amino acids. CDR3 nucleotide sequence: TGTGCCATCAGTGAACGCGAAAATCAGCCCCAGCATTTT. Protein: CAISERENQPQHF.

This clone was seen at least ten times. V is TRBV4-1 and J is TRBJ2-1, with a weak D call TRBD2 (5 bases). V gave up 1 base and J gave up 10 bases, with 17 bases separating them. The CDR3 covers 15 residues. CDR1 and CDR2 from the germline V gene are MGHRA and YSYEKL. DNA for the CDR3: TGCGCCAGCAGCCAAGCTGCGGGCCAACGAACGGAGCAGTTCTTC. Translated: CASSQAAGQRTEQFF.

This clone was found many times. The chain employs TRBV7-9 and TRBJ2-3, with no clear D. Germline V gives CDR1 SEHNR, CDR2 FQNEAQ (reference sequence). There are 14 residues in the CDR3. Deletions cut 2 bases from V and 5 bases from J, with 11 bases between. The CDR3 is CASSLSYFGDTQYF. The CDR3 DNA is TGTGCCAGCAGCTTATCTTACTTCGGAGATACGCAGTATTTT.

This clone was detected ten times or more. The chain joins TRBV6-1 to TRBJ1-2; no clear D gene. The V end was cut by 7 bases, the J end by 6 bases, with 12 bases between. The CDR3 length is 12 residues. The germline V gene encodes CDR1 MNHNS and CDR2 SASEGT. The CDR3 here is CASKPFEHGYTF. The CDR3 DNA follows: TGTGCCAGCAAACCCTTCGAGCATGGCTACACCTTC.